This T cell receptor beta chain was identified in a study of cytomegalovirus exposure and HLA in healthy donors. As for this clone: Antigen unknown. At one end, the junction sequence differs from germline, possibly due to a read error.

Study-level points and caveats: Most CMV-associated TCR beta chains were later found to appear HLA-restricted. Productive rates of about 90% or about 30% were seen for most TCR beta V segments in an earlier analysis.

The PCR had 60 Vbeta and 13 Jbeta primers. Only in-frame clones appear in the TCRdb table, and some are missing; sequencing was by immunoSEQ multiplex PCR. The profile covers over 110,000 clones, with about 84% appearing a single time and roughly 5.6% taken by the ten largest. CDR1 and CDR2 from the germline V gene are SSHAT and FNYEAQ (reference sequence). The CDR3 extends over 13 amino acids. The sample comprised PBMCs. This TCR was sampled from a middle-aged woman in good health and CMV-seropositive. The chain recombines TRBV7-7 with TRBJ2-7, with D perhaps TRBD1 (6 bases). CDR3 loop: CASSSLQGYEQYF. CDR3 DNA sequence: TGTGCTAGCAGCTCCTTACAGGGCTACGAGCAGTACTTC.